The rows below give T cell receptor beta chains drawn from one sample of a study of PD-1 blockade in classical Hodgkin lymphoma. Produced via immunoSEQ multiplex PCR; TCRdb's table is partial and in-frame only. The sample holds tens of thousands of clones, roughly 80% seen once. Sequencing used CD4+ T cells from blood, obtained before the fourth cycle of nivolumab. The receptors shown here come from a human donor with classical Hodgkin lymphoma. Both conserved end residues are part of each CDR3. Fields, in order: V gene, clone size, J gene, D gene, CDR3 protein, CDR3 DNA. A D gene is named only where the DNA matches it firmly. Clone size is stated in some rows and not others, as once, few, many or a class when expanded.

>TRBV30|.|TRBJ1-5|.
CAWRPDSNQPQHF
TGTGCCTGGAGACCCGATAGTAATCAGCCCCAGCATTTT
>TRBV4-1|.|TRBJ2-7|TRBD2
CASSQDGTSGGEEQYF
TGCGCCAGCAGCCAAGATGGGACTAGCGGGGGGGAAGAGCAGTACTTC
>TRBV2|.|TRBJ2-7|.
CASSYSYEQYF
TGTGCCAGCAGCTACAGCTACGAGCAGTACTTC
>TRBV10-3|.|TRBJ2-5|TRBD1
CAISGGQQETQYF
TGTGCCATCAGTGGGGGACAGCAAGAGACCCAGTACTTC
>TRBV5-1|.|TRBJ1-5|.
CASSQSLNQPQHF
TGCGCCAGCAGCCAAAGTTTGAATCAGCCCCAGCATTTT
>TRBV11-3|.|TRBJ1-4|.
CASSLVSGQGKLFF
TGTGCCAGCAGCTTAGTTTCGGGGCAGGGAAAACTGTTTTTT
>TRBV9|.|TRBJ2-7|.
CASSDEQDSYEQYF
TGTGCCAGCAGCGACGAACAGGACTCCTACGAGCAGTACTTC
>TRBV5-1|.|TRBJ2-2|.
CASSLTSLNTGELFF
TGCGCCAGCAGCTTAACTTCTTTAAACACCGGGGAGCTGTTTTTT
>TRBV5-4|.|TRBJ1-1|.
CASSLFGSVPEAFF
TGTGCCAGCAGCTTGTTCGGGTCAGTCCCTGAAGCTTTCTTT
>TRBV28|.|TRBJ2-5|TRBD2
CASMGAGGARPGTQYF
TGTGCCAGCATGGGGGCGGGGGGGGCCCGGCCGGGGACCCAGTACTTC
>TRBV12-5|.|TRBJ2-6|.
CASGPGGANVLTF
TGTGCTAGTGGCCCTGGTGGGGCCAACGTCCTGACTTTC
>TRBV9|.|TRBJ1-6|.
CASSVVGGAGALHF
TGTGCCAGCAGCGTAGTAGGTGGGGCCGGGGCCCTCCACTTT
>TRBV4-2|.|TRBJ1-6|.
CASSQVQRSPLHF
TGTGCCAGCAGCCAAGTTCAACGATCACCCCTCCACTTT
>TRBV7-2|.|TRBJ1-1|.
CASSLVGGSISMNTEAFF
TGTGCCAGCAGCTTAGTAGGAGGAAGTATATCAATGAACACTGAAGCTTTCTTT
>TRBV11-2|.|TRBJ2-7|.
CASRARGEQYF
TGTGCCAGCAGAGCCAGGGGCGAGCAGTACTTC
>TRBV9|.|TRBJ1-1|.
CASSVDLRVNTEAFF
TGTGCCAGCAGCGTAGACCTCAGGGTGAACACTGAAGCTTTCTTT
>TRBV11-3|.|TRBJ2-1|TRBD2
CASSSTGGGYNEQFF
TGTGCCAGCAGCTCCACCGGCGGGGGGTACAATGAGCAGTTCTTC
>TRBV30|.|TRBJ1-3|.
CAWEGGPGNTIYF
TGTGCCTGGGAGGGGGGACCTGGAAACACCATATATTTT
>TRBV5-1|.|TRBJ2-3|TRBD2
CASSSGGQTDTQYF
TGCGCCAGCAGCAGCGGGGGACAAACAGATACGCAGTATTTT
>TRBV25-1|.|TRBJ2-3|TRBD2
CASSGGGRGTDTQYF
TGTGCCAGCAGTGGGGGGGGAAGGGGTACAGATACGCAGTATTTT
>TRBV11-3|.|TRBJ1-1|TRBD1
CASREGQGMTEAFF
TGTGCCAGCAGGGAGGGACAGGGGATGACTGAAGCTTTCTTT
>TRBV29-1|.|TRBJ1-2|TRBD1
CSVEQGARGYTF
TGCAGCGTTGAACAGGGGGCGCGTGGCTACACCTTC
>TRBV11-3|.|TRBJ1-1|.
CASSLTEGTEAFF
TGTGCCAGCAGCTTAACCGAAGGGACGGAAGCTTTCTTT
>TRBV5-1|.|TRBJ1-2|.
CASSLEGNGYTF
TGCGCCAGCAGCTTGGAGGGAAATGGCTACACCTTC
>TRBV4-2|.|TRBJ2-3|TRBD2
CASSQEGSGGTDTQYF
TGTGCCAGCAGCCAAGAGGGTAGCGGGGGGACGGATACGCAGTATTTT
>TRBV7-2|few|TRBJ2-5|TRBD2
CASSVLAGQETQYF
TGTGCCAGCAGCGTACTAGCGGGTCAAGAGACCCAGTACTTC
>TRBV5-1|.|TRBJ1-1|.
CASSLPRPRGMNTEAFF
TGCGCCAGCAGCTTGCCGCGGCCTCGAGGGATGAACACTGAAGCTTTCTTT
>TRBV2|.|TRBJ1-4|.
CASSADRAINEKLFF
TGTGCCAGCAGCGCGGACAGAGCGATTAATGAAAAACTGTTTTTT
>TRBV6-6|.|TRBJ1-4|.
CASRKQTATNEKLFF
TGTGCCAGCAGGAAACAGACCGCAACTAATGAAAAACTGTTTTTT
>TRBV6-4|once|TRBJ1-1|.
CASSLDFGRNTEAFF
TGTGCCAGCAGCCTGGACTTTGGACGGAACACTGAAGCTTTCTTT
>TRBV9|.|TRBJ1-1|.
CASSGEGVLGTEAFF
TGTGCCAGCAGTGGGGAGGGTGTACTGGGGACTGAAGCTTTCTTT
>TRBV2|.|TRBJ1-5|.
CASSENNQPQHF
TGTGCCAGCAGCGAGAACAATCAGCCCCAGCATTTT
>TRBV7-6|.|TRBJ1-2|.
CASSRLQEAGYTF
TGTGCCAGCAGCCGGTTACAGGAGGCTGGCTACACCTTC
>TRBV27|.|TRBJ2-7|.
CASSLTGRGSSYEQYF
TGTGCCAGCAGTTTAACGGGCCGGGGTTCGTCCTACGAGCAGTACTTC
>TRBV10-3|.|TRBJ1-2|.
CAISEFTGLNYGYTF
TGTGCCATCAGTGAGTTCACAGGGCTTAACTATGGCTACACCTTC
>TRBV18|.|TRBJ2-1|TRBD1
CASSRTQGGNEQFF
TGTGCCAGCTCACGGACACAGGGGGGCAATGAGCAGTTCTTC
>TRBV7-7|.|TRBJ2-3|.
CASSGRASDTQYF
TGTGCTAGCAGCGGCCGGGCCTCAGATACGCAGTATTTT
>TRBV27|.|TRBJ1-2|.
CASSRYERGYGYTF
TGTGCCAGCAGCAGGTACGAGAGGGGCTATGGCTACACCTTC
>TRBV2|.|TRBJ2-1|.
CASSESRLGNEQFF
TGTGCCAGCAGTGAAAGCCGGCTAGGGAATGAGCAGTTCTTC
>TRBV28|.|TRBJ1-4|TRBD1
CASSSEGTGDRKLFF
TGTGCCAGCAGTTCCGAAGGGACAGGGGATCGAAAACTGTTTTTT
>TRBV5-4|.|TRBJ1-6|.
CASSPPGSSYNSPLHF
TGTGCCAGCAGTCCTCCGGGGAGCTCCTATAATTCACCCCTCCACTTT
>TRBV10-3|.|TRBJ2-3|TRBD2
CAISVGGGTDTQYF
TGTGCCATCAGTGTGGGGGGGGGCACAGATACGCAGTATTTT
>TRBV6-1|.|TRBJ2-7|.
CAMGGASAYEQYF
TGTGCCATGGGGGGGGCGTCCGCCTACGAGCAGTACTTC
>TRBV7-2|.|TRBJ1-4|.
CASSWVYRSGGDEKLFF
TGTGCCAGCAGCTGGGTTTACAGGTCTGGGGGGGATGAAAAACTGTTTTTT
>TRBV6-5|few|TRBJ1-3|.
CASRFIGVTGNTIYF
TGTGCCAGCAGGTTCATCGGAGTCACCGGAAACACCATATATTTT
>TRBV7-2|.|TRBJ2-1|.
CASSQGTAYNEQFF
TGTGCCAGCAGCCAGGGGACCGCCTACAATGAGCAGTTCTTC
>TRBV29-1|.|TRBJ1-6|.
CSVATRVDSPLHF
TGCAGCGTAGCTACCAGGGTGGATTCACCCCTCCACTTT
>TRBV6-1|few|TRBJ1-2|.
CASSDSDYGYTF
TGTGCCAGCAGTGACAGCGACTATGGCTACACCTTC
>TRBV19|.|TRBJ2-3|.
CASSTGNTQYF
TGTGCCAGTTCTACAGGGAATACGCAGTATTTT
>TRBV2|.|TRBJ1-4|.
CASSESGLGRREKLFF
TGTGCCAGCAGTGAATCCGGGTTAGGCCGGAGAGAAAAACTGTTTTTT
>TRBV2|few|TRBJ2-1|TRBD2
CASTGWGGSEQFF
TGTGCCAGCACCGGGTGGGGAGGGAGTGAGCAGTTCTTC
>TRBV7-8|few|TRBJ2-7|.
CASSFAGGIVGEQYF
TGTGCCAGCAGCTTCGCGGGTGGTATTGTTGGCGAGCAGTACTTC
>TRBV29-1|once|TRBJ2-7|.
CSGGVAYEQYF
TGCAGCGGGGGGGTAGCCTACGAGCAGTACTTC
>TRBV19|.|TRBJ1-6|TRBD1
CASSRTGGNSPLHF
TGTGCCAGTAGCCGGACAGGGGGTAATTCACCCCTCCACTTT
>TRBV2|.|TRBJ2-5|.
CASSEFPGIQETQYF
TGTGCCAGCAGTGAGTTTCCAGGAATACAAGAGACCCAGTACTTC
>TRBV12-5|.|TRBJ2-1|.
CASSSYNEQFF
TGTGCTTCGAGCTCCTACAATGAGCAGTTCTTC
>TRBV5-1|few|TRBJ2-7|TRBD1
CASSSGQGQNEQYF
TGCGCCAGCAGCTCGGGACAGGGGCAGAACGAGCAGTACTTC
>TRBV4-2|.|TRBJ2-5|TRBD2
CASSPTFSLAGEETQYF
TGTGCCAGCAGCCCCACTTTTTCCCTAGCGGGGGAAGAGACCCAGTACTTC
>TRBV18|.|TRBJ2-3|.
CASSPPVTDTQYF
TGTGCCAGCTCACCACCGGTGACAGATACGCAGTATTTT